This entry is about one T cell receptor (beta chain). These data originate in a study of blood T cell repertoires in COVID-19. Study-level background: Material from acute and convalescent COVID-19 was sourced from the United States, Italy and Spain. T cells, B-cell-depleted T cells, or PBMCs provided the cDNA or gDNA that served as material.

In the original processing: Estimated nucleated cell counts came from reference gene primer amplification. Profiled with immunoSEQ multiplex PCR; TCRdb holds only in-frame clones, not every one. The V and J calls and clone size are taken from that table; D and trimming were inferred from the DNA. The sample has 250,000 to 350,000 clones, about 83% seen once. In germline, CDR1 is SGHRS, CDR2 YFSETQ. The CDR3 contains 12 residues. Losses at the gene ends were 3 bases for V and 6 bases for J; bases not matched to a gene: 3. The chain links TRBV5-1 to TRBJ2-7, with 7 bases matching TRBD1. This sequence originates from a woman between 45 and 65 years old with acute or convalescent COVID-19. Source material: peripheral blood. Written as DNA, the CDR3 is TGCGCCAGCAGCTGGGACAGTAGCGAGCAGTACGTC. This codes for CASSWDSSEQYV.